Here is one T cell receptor beta chain with its context. Its antigen is not known. These data come from a study of T cells in narcolepsy. Study as a whole: Donors had narcolepsy type 1 or type 2, or were healthy controls.

J gave up 5 bases and V 6 bases, and 10 bases lay outside the gene matches. In germline, CDR1 is MNHEY, CDR2 SMNVEV (reference sequence). CDR3 length: 16 amino acids. Produced via immunoSEQ multiplex PCR; TCRdb's table is partial and in-frame only. The sample has approximately 30,000 clones, around nine tenths seen once; the top ten hold 1.1%. Findings and limits, study-wide: Blood of same and different patients, but not healthy controls, reportedly held recurring autoreactive clonotypes. Same-patient CSF and blood CD4+ T cell clonotypes included HCRT-specific and TRIB2-specific autoreactive ones. In some patient and control memory CD4+ samples, autoreactive clones were absent.

The sequence came from a human donor with narcolepsy. The sample taken for sequencing was CD45RA- memory CD4+ T cells from PBMCs. The chain recombines TRBV27 with TRBJ2-2, with 9 nucleotides matching TRBD2. The CDR3 nucleotides are TGTGCCAGCAGAACGACCGGGACTAGCATGACCGGGGAGCTGTTTTTT. Protein: CASRTTGTSMTGELFF.